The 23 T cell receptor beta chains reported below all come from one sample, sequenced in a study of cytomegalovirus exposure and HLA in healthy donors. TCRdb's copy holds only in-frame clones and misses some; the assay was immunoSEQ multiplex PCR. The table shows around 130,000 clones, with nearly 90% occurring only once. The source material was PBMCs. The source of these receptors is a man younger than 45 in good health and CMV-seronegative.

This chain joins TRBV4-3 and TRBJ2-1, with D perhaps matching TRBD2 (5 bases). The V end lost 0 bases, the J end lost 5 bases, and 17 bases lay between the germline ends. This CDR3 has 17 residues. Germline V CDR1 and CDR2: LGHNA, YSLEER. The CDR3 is CASSQEFNFRGNNEQFF. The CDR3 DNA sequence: TGCGCCAGCAGCCAAGAGTTTAACTTCCGGGGAAACAATGAGCAGTTCTTC.

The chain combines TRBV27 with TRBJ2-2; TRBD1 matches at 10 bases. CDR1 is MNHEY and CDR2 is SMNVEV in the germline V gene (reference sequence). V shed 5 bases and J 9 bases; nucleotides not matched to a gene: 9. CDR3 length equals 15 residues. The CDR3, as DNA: TGTGCCAGCAGTCCGTGGGACAGGGGCCCCAGGGAGCTGTTTTTT. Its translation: CASSPWDRGPRELFF.

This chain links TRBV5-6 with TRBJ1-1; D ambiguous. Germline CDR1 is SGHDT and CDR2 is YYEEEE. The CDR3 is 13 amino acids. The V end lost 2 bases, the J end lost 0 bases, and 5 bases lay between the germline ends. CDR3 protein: CASSFDMNTEAFF. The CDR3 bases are TGTGCCAGCAGCTTTGACATGAACACTGAAGCTTTCTTT.

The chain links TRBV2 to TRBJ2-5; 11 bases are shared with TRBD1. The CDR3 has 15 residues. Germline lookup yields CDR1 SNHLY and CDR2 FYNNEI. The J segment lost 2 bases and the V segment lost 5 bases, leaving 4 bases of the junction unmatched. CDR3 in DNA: TGTGCCAGCAGTCGGGACAGGGGGTCTCAAGAGACCCAGTACTTC. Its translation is CASSRDRGSQETQYF.

The CDR3 sequence is CASSRGFTSYNEQFF. CDR3 nucleotide sequence: TGTGCCAGTAGTAGAGGGTTTACCTCCTACAATGAGCAGTTCTTC. The gene calls are TRBV19 and TRBJ2-1; D possibly corresponds to TRBD2 (5 bases). V lost 4 bases to trimming and J lost 0 bases, with 10 bases between them. The CDR3 has 15 amino acids. Germline V gene data show CDR1 as LNHDA and CDR2 as SQIVND (reference sequence).

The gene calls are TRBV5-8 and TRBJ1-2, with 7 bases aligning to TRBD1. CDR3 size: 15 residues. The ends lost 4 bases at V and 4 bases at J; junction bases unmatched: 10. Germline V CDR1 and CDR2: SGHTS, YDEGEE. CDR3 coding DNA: TGTGCCAGCAGCGAAGGGGGCCAACGGGGCTATGGCTACACCTTC. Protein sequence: CASSEGGQRGYGYTF.

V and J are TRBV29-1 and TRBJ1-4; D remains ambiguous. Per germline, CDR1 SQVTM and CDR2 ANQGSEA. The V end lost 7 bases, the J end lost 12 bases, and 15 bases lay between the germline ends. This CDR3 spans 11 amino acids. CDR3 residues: CSARDSGELFF. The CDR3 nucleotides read TGCAGCGCCAGAGACTCCGGGGAACTGTTTTTT.

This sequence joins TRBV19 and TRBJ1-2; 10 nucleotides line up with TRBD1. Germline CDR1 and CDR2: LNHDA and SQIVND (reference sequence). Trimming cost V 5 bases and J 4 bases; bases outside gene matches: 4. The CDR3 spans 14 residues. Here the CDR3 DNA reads TGTGCCAGTAGTCCGAGGACAGGGGGCTATGGCTACACCTTC. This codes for CASSPRTGGYGYTF. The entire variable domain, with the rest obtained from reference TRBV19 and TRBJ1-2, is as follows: DGGITQSPKYLFRKEGQNVTLSCEQNLNHDAMYWYRQDPGQGLRLIYYSQIVNDFQKGDIAEGYSVSREKKESFPLTVTSAQKNPTAFYLCASSPRTGGYGYTFGSGTRLTVV.

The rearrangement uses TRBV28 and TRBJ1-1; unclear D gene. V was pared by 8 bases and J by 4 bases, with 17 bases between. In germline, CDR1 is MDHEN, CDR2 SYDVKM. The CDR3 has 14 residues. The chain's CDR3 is CASSRALRGTEAFF. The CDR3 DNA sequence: TGTGCCAGCTCTAGAGCCCTCCGGGGCACTGAAGCTTTCTTT.

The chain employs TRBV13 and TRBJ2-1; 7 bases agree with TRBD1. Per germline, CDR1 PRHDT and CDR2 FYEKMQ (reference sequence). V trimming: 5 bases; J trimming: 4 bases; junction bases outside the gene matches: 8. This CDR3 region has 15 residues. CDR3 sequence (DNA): TGTGCCAGCAGCCCCCGGGACAGCCGATACAATGAGCAGTTCTTC. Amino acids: CASSPRDSRYNEQFF.

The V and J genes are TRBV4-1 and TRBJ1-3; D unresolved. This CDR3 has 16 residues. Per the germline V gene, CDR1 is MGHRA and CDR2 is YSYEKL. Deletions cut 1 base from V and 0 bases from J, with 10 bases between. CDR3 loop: CASSQAGSYSGNTIYF. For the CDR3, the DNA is TGCGCCAGCAGCCAAGCGGGATCGTACTCTGGAAACACCATATATTTT.

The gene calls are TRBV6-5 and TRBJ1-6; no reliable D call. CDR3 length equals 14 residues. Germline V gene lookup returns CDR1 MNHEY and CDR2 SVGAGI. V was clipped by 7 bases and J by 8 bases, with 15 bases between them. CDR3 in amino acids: CASTELIRDSPLHF. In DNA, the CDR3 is TGTGCCAGCACCGAACTGATCCGGGATTCACCCCTCCACTTT.

The CDR3 DNA sequence: TGCGCCAGCAGCTTGGTGGGGACATCGGGGTCACCCCTCCACTTT. It yields the protein CASSLVGTSGSPLHF. This chain uses TRBV5-1 with TRBJ1-6, with D tentatively TRBD1 (6 bases). V lost 0 bases and J 10 bases, leaving 14 bases between the germline ends. In germline, CDR1 is SGHRS, CDR2 YFSETQ. The CDR3 runs 15 residues. The full variable domain, completed using reference TRBV5-1 and TRBJ1-6, is KAGVTQTPRYLIKTRGQQVTLSCSPISGHRSVSWYQQTPGQGLQFLFEYFSETQRNKGNFPGRFSGRQFSNSRSEMNVSTLELGDSALYLCASSLVGTSGSPLHFGNGTRLTVT.

The CDR3 sequence is CASSWGLAANEQFF. Here the CDR3 DNA reads TGTGCCAGCAGCTGGGGACTAGCGGCCAATGAGCAGTTCTTC. The rearrangement uses TRBV7-9 and TRBJ2-1; 11 bases line up with TRBD2. Germline values: CDR1 SEHNR, CDR2 FQNEAQ (reference sequence). The J segment lost 6 bases and the V segment lost 4 bases, leaving 2 bases of the junction unmatched. The CDR3 is made up of 14 amino acids.

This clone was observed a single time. The CDR3 nucleotides are TGCGCCAGCAGCCAGGTGGCGGATAACCTCTACGAGCAGTACTTC. This gives the protein CASSQVADNLYEQYF. This sequence joins TRBV4-1 and TRBJ2-7; D is uncertain. CDR3 length equals 15 residues. Trimming left V 3 bases short and J 3 bases short, with 15 bases between. The V gene's germline CDR1 is MGHRA and CDR2 YSYEKL.

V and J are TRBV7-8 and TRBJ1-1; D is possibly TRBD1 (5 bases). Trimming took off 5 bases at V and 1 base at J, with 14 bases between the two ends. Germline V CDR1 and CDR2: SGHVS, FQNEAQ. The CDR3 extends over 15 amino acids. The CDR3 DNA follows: TGTGCCAGCAGCCCCGTCCGGACACGGAACACTGAAGCTTTCTTT. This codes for CASSPVRTRNTEAFF. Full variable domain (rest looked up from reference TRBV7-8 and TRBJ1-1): GAGVSQSPRYKVAKRGQDVALRCDPISGHVSLFWYQQALGQGPEFLTYFQNEAQLDKSGLPSDRFFAERPEGSVSTLKIQRTQQEDSAVYLCASSPVRTRNTEAFFGQGTRLTVV.

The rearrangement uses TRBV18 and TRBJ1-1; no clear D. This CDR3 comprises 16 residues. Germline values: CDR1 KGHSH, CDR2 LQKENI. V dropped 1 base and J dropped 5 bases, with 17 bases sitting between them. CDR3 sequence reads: CASSPRGETMGTEAFF. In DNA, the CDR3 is TGTGCCAGCTCACCACGGGGAGAGACGATGGGGACTGAAGCTTTCTTT.

DNA of the CDR3: TGTGCCAGCAGCTTGGAGGGCCCGGGGACTGAAGCTTTCTTT. Translating it yields CASSLEGPGTEAFF. The chain is built from TRBV7-3 and TRBJ1-1; D not resolved. This CDR3 spans 14 amino acids. V lost 3 bases and J lost 5, with 13 bases in between. Germline-derived CDR1 and CDR2 are SGHTA and FQGTGA.

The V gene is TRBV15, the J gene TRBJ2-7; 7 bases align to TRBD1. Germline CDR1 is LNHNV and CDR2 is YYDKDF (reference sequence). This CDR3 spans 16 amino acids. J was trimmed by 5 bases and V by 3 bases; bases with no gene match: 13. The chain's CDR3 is CATSREGNRGHHEQYF. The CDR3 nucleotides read TGTGCCACCAGCAGGGAAGGGAACAGGGGCCATCACGAGCAGTACTTC. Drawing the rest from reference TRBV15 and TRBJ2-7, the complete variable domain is DAMVIQNPRYQVTQFGKPVTLSCSQTLNHNVMYWYQQKSSQAPKLLFHYYDKDFNNEADTPDNFQSRRPNTSFCFLDIRSPGLGDTAMYLCATSREGNRGHHEQYFGPGTRLTVT.

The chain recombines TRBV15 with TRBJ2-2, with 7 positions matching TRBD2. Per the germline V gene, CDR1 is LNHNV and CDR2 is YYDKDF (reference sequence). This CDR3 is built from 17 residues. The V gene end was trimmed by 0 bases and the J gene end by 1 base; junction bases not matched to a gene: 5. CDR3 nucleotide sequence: TGTGCCACCAGCAGAGATAGGCGGGGGTTGAACACCGGGGAGCTGTTTTTT. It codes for CATSRDRRGLNTGELFF.

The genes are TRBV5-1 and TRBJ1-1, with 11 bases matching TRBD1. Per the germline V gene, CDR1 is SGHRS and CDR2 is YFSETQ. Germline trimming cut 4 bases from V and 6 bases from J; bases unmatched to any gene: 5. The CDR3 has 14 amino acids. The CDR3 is CASSIGQGAAEAFF. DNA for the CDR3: TGCGCCAGCAGCATAGGACAGGGGGCGGCTGAAGCTTTCTTT.

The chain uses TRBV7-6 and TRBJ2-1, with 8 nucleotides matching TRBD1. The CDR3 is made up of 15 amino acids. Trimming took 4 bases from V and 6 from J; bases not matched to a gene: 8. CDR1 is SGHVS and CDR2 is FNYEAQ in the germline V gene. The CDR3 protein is CASSSRQGLSNEQFF. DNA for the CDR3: TGTGCCAGCAGCTCCAGACAGGGGCTTAGCAATGAGCAGTTCTTC.

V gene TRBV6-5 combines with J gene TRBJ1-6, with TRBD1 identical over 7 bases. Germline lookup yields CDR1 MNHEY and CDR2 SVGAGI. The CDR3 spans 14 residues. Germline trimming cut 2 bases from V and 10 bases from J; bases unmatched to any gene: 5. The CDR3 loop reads CASSYDTGVSPLHF. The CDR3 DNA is TGTGCCAGCAGTTACGATACAGGGGTATCACCCCTCCACTTT.